This record looks at one TCR beta chain sequence and its context. The antigen is not known. The data derive from a study of OX40 agonist ivuxolimab in advanced cancers. Study findings and constraints: Mean expanded clone counts were higher in CD8+ than CD4+ T cells.

CDR1 and CDR2 from the germline V gene are SGHVS and FQNEAQ. The CDR3 extends over 15 amino acids. The ends were cut back, 2 bases at V and 9 bases at J, with 17 bases in the middle. The assay was immunoSEQ multiplex PCR, and TCRdb's table has in-frame clones only and misses some. Of around 38,000 clones in the sample, approximately 80% were seen once. The V gene is TRBV7-8, the J gene TRBJ2-1, with no clear D. This sample comprised CD4+ or CD8+ T cells sorted from blood, obtained in a trial of the OX40 agonist ivuxolimab. This TCR derives from an adult with an advanced solid tumor such as melanoma, head and neck, liver or kidney cancer. DNA of the CDR3: TGTGCCAGCAGCTTAAGCAGGACCCTAACCAGTGAGCAGTTCTTC. Translating it yields CASSLSRTLTSEQFF.